The 24 T cell receptor beta chains below all came from one sample that was sequenced in a study of vaccination and CD4 T cells after COVID-19. Antigens for these TCRs are unknown. Treatment defined: roughly 11-day PBMC culture with coronavirus spike peptide pools or control peptides (ViraFEST assay). Sequencing of cultured CD4+ T cell DNA used the Oncomine TCR Beta short-read assay. MiXCR, applied by TCRdb to the PCR reads, yields one record per CDR3 protein. The sample has about 19,000 distinct CDR3 sequences, around three quarters seen once. Sequenced sample: CD4+ T cells from blood, cultured in vitro. These receptors originate from a human donor who had recovered from COVID-19.

This clonotype showed up just a few times. The chain combines TRBV20-1 with TRBJ1-1; possible D gene TRBD1, 5 bases. The CDR3 runs 14 residues. CDR1 is DFQATT and CDR2 is SNEGSKA in the germline V gene (reference sequence). The CDR3 DNA reads as TGCAGCCCCGCCGGTCAGGGAATGGGCACTGAAGCTTTCTTT. Amino acids: CSPAGQGMGTEAFF.

The chain is built from TRBV15 and TRBJ1-5; no clear D. The CDR3 is 14 amino acids. Trimming took 1 base from V and 1 from J, leaving 5 bases between them. The germline CDR1 and CDR2 sequences are LNHNV and YYDKDF (reference sequence). The CDR3 coding sequence is TGTGCCACCAGCAGAGGCGACAGCAATCAGCCCCAGCATTTT. Its protein product is CATSRGDSNQPQHF.

The J gene is TRBJ2-7, the V gene TRBV20-1, with 9 bases matching TRBD2. Germline-derived CDR1 and CDR2 are DFQATT and SNEGSKA (reference sequence). Germline trimming cut 3 bases from V and 6 bases from J; bases unmatched to any gene: 3. The CDR3 is made up of 12 amino acids. CDR3 loop: CSARREGSEQYF. The CDR3, as DNA: TGCAGTGCTAGGCGGGAGGGAAGCGAGCAGTACTTC.

The V and J genes are TRBV20-1 and TRBJ1-1, with a tentative D call TRBD1 (6 bases). The CDR3 loop spans 14 amino acids. CDR1 DFQATT and CDR2 SNEGSKA come from the germline V gene (reference sequence). Between the trimmed V and J ends, which lost 3 bases and 1 base, there was a span of 12 bases. The CDR3 is CSARGDKSNTEAFF. The CDR3 DNA is TGCAGTGCTAGGGGGGACAAGTCGAACACTGAAGCTTTCTTT.

The rearrangement uses TRBV20-1 and TRBJ2-3; 7 bases line up with TRBD2. This CDR3 is 16 amino acids long. Unmatched junction bases numbered 9, after V lost 3 bases and J lost 0 bases. Germline CDR1 DFQATT, CDR2 SNEGSKA (reference sequence). CDR3 protein: CSASPSSGTSTDTQYF. CDR3 nucleotides: TGCAGTGCTAGTCCTTCTAGCGGAACTAGCACAGATACGCAGTATTTT.

The V gene is TRBV24-1, the J gene TRBJ2-5; a possible D gene is TRBD2 (5 bases). The V end lost 0 bases, the J end lost 2 bases, and 6 bases lay between the germline ends. The CDR3 contains 14 residues. The germline CDR1 and CDR2 sequences are KGHDR and SFDVKD. CDR3 region: CATSDLGGQETQYF. CDR3 coding DNA: TGTGCCACCAGTGATTTGGGAGGACAAGAGACCCAGTACTTC.

V and J are TRBV27 and TRBJ1-2, with D perhaps TRBD1 (6 bases). Trimming took 4 bases from V and 4 from J, leaving 13 bases between them. This CDR3 has 14 residues. Germline CDR1 and CDR2: MNHEY and SMNVEV (reference sequence). CDR3 residues: CASSSIQGSYGYTF. CDR3 DNA sequence: TGTGCCAGCAGTTCGATCCAGGGGTCCTATGGCTACACCTTC.

The CDR3 bases are TGTGCCAGCCTGGGAAACCAAGAGACCCAGTACTTC. Its protein product is CASLGNQETQYF. J is TRBJ2-5 and V is TRBV6-1; no reliable D call. In germline, CDR1 is MNHNS, CDR2 SASEGT. The CDR3 contains 12 residues. V was pared by 8 bases and J by 0 bases, with 7 bases between.

This clonotype was detected only once. This chain connects TRBV19 to TRBJ1-2, with D maybe TRBD1 (5 bases). Germline V lookup: CDR1 LNHDA, CDR2 SQIVND (reference sequence). The ends were cut back, 3 bases at V and 7 bases at J, with 15 bases in the middle. There are 14 residues in the CDR3. This CDR3 reads CASSIGRETSGYTF. CDR3 nucleotide sequence: TGTGCCAGTAGTATCGGCAGGGAGACTAGTGGCTACACCTTC.

This chain uses TRBV6-2 or TRBV6-3 with TRBJ2-5, with 7 bases matching TRBD2. The CDR3 is made up of 16 amino acids. Germline CDR1 is MNHEY and CDR2 is SVGEGT. The trim removed 2 bases at V and 4 bases at J, leaving 10 bases unmatched. The CDR3 nucleotides are TGTGCCAGCAGTTACCCCGCGGCGGGAGTTCGAGAGACCCAGTACTTC. This encodes CASSYPAAGVRETQYF.

The count of this clonotype is one. This chain uses TRBV4-1 with TRBJ2-3; 8 bases fit TRBD2. The CDR3 is 18 residues long. After removal of 9 bases from V and 2 bases from J, the junction contained 19 bases not matched to a gene. From germline, CDR1 is MGHRA and CDR2 YSYEKL. The CDR3 bases are TGCGCCAGTTCCCGAGGGAGCGGGAGTCCATCGAACACAGATACGCAGTATTTT. Its translation is CASSRGSGSPSNTDTQYF.

The chain couples TRBV5-3 to TRBJ1-1, with a weak D call TRBD1 (5 bases). TRBV5-3 is labeled an ORF, and its function is uncertain. This CDR3 is 11 amino acids long. Trimming stripped 9 bases from V and 5 bases from J, with 11 bases between. The CDR3 loop reads CATGRGTEAFF. DNA of the CDR3: TGTGCCACCGGTCGGGGGACTGAAGCTTTCTTT.

This clonotype was detected only a few times. The chain links TRBV6-1 to TRBJ1-2; 7 positions match TRBD1. Germline CDR1 and CDR2: MNHNS and SASEGT. The CDR3 is made up of 14 amino acids. V was clipped by 6 bases and J by 5 bases; unmatched bases: 9. The CDR3 protein is CASRAAGTEYGYTF. The CDR3 DNA reads TGTGCCAGCAGAGCTGCCGGGACAGAATATGGCTACACCTTC.

The chain recombines TRBV7-2 with TRBJ2-1, with D hard to call. Trimming removed 3 bases from V and 5 bases from J, with 11 bases in between. The CDR3 consists of 14 residues. Germline lookup yields CDR1 SGHTA and CDR2 FQGNSA. The CDR3: CASSFVGKDNEQFF. The CDR3 DNA reads TGTGCCAGCAGCTTTGTGGGAAAAGACAATGAGCAGTTCTTC.

This clonotype was counted only a few times. This chain joins TRBV6-1 and TRBJ1-6, with 12 bases that match TRBD1. The CDR3 loop spans 14 amino acids. The J segment lost 9 bases and the V segment lost 6 bases, leaving 3 bases of the junction unmatched. From germline, CDR1 is MNHNS and CDR2 SASEGT. In DNA, the CDR3 is TGTGCCAGCAGGGGACAGGGGGCGGCTTCACCCCTCCACTTT. Translation gives CASRGQGAASPLHF.

This clonotype is a singleton in its sample. The chain joins TRBV7-9 to TRBJ2-7; D uncertain. The V and J ends lost 5 bases and 6 bases respectively, with 17 bases between them. Looked up from germline, CDR1 is SEHNR and CDR2 is FQNEAQ (reference sequence). This CDR3 is 14 amino acids long. The CDR3 DNA reads as TGTGCCAGCAGCCTCATTTCGGGTTTCGGCGAGCAGTACTTC. It encodes CASSLISGFGEQYF.

This chain uses TRBV6-5 with TRBJ2-7, with a weak D call TRBD1 (5 bases). CDR1 and CDR2 from the germline V gene are MNHEY and SVGAGI. There are 15 residues in the CDR3. The ends were cut back, 2 bases at V and 7 bases at J, with 18 bases in the middle. CDR3 bases: TGTGCCAGCAGTTACGCGGCGACTCACCAGGGAGAGCAGTACTTC. The encoded protein is CASSYAATHQGEQYF.

The chain recombines TRBV21-1 with TRBJ2-6; TRBD2 reflects the table's D call only, with no check against the DNA. TRBV21-1 is classified as a pseudogene. The CDR3 is 17 amino acids. In nucleotides, the CDR3 is TGTGCCAGCGGAGGAGGGACTTCCCCACCTGGGGCCAACGTCCTGACTTTC. It codes for CASGGGTSPPGANVLTF.

The chain is built from TRBV29-1 and TRBJ2-5; D is uncertain. Per germline, CDR1 SQVTM and CDR2 ANQGSEA. The CDR3 has 13 residues. Deletions cut 2 bases from V and 4 bases from J, with 11 bases between. DNA of the CDR3: TGCAGCGTTGAAATCCCCCCGGGAGAGACCCAGTACTTC. This codes for CSVEIPPGETQYF.

This clonotype was seen just once. The chain is built from TRBV28 and TRBJ2-5, with D possibly being TRBD1 or TRBD2 (5 bases each). The V gene's germline CDR1 is MDHEN and CDR2 SYDVKM. V was clipped by 2 bases and J by 5 bases, with 12 bases between them. The CDR3 runs 14 residues. The CDR3 protein is CASSLPGTAETQYF. In DNA form, the CDR3 reads TGTGCCAGCAGTTTACCCGGGACGGCGGAGACCCAGTACTTC.

The chain uses TRBV12-2 and TRBJ2-5; TRBD2, the table's D call, was not compared with the DNA. TRBV12-2 is annotated as a pseudogene. The CDR3 is made up of 18 amino acids. CDR3 in DNA: TGTGCAAGTCGCTTAGCGGGGGGACGGCGGGAGGAACAAGAGACCCAGTACTTC. As protein: CASRLAGGRREEQETQYF.

This clonotype was seen only once. The chain carries TRBV6-5 and TRBJ2-1; D might be TRBD2 (6 bases). This CDR3 contains 14 residues. Trimming took off 2 bases at V and 4 bases at J, with 9 bases between the two ends. Germline CDR1 MNHEY, CDR2 SVGAGI. The CDR3 DNA follows: TGTGCCAGCAGTTACACAGCGGGTTACAATGAGCAGTTCTTC. This codes for CASSYTAGYNEQFF.

The chain has TRBV2 and TRBJ2-5, with 10 bases lining up with TRBD2. The J segment lost 3 bases and the V segment lost 4 bases, leaving 5 bases of the junction unmatched. The CDR3 totals 15 residues. Germline-derived CDR1 and CDR2 are SNHLY and FYNNEI. CDR3 bases: TGTGCCAGCAGTGGGACTAGCGGAAGAAAAGAGACCCAGTACTTC. Translated, it gives CASSGTSGRKETQYF.

The count of this clonotype is one. J is TRBJ1-6 and V is TRBV4-3, with D maybe TRBD1 (6 bases). Trimming took 0 bases from V and 12 from J, leaving 15 bases between them. Per the germline V gene, CDR1 is LGHNA and CDR2 is YSLEER. The CDR3 sequence is 15 residues long. CDR3 region: CASSQDNDQGIPLHF. The CDR3 DNA follows: TGCGCCAGCAGCCAAGACAATGACCAGGGGATACCCCTCCACTTT.